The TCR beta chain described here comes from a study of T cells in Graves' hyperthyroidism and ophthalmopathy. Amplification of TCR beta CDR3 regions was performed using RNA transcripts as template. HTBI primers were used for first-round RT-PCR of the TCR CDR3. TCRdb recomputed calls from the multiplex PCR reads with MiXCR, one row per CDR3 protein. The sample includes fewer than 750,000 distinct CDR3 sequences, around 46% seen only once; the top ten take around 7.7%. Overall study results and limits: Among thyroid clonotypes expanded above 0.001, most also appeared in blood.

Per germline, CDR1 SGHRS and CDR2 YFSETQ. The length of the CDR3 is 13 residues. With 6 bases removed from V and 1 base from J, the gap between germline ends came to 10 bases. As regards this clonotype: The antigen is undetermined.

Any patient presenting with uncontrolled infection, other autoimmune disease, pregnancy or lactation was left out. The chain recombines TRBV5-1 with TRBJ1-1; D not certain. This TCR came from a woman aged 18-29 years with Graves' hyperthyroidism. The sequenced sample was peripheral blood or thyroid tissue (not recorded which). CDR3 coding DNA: TGCGCCAGCACCCTGGAGTGGAACACTGAAGCTTTCTTT. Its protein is CASTLEWNTEAFF.